Listed here are 16 T cell receptor beta chains from one sample, sequenced in a study of brain metastases from non-small cell lung cancer. Assay used: immunoSEQ multiplex PCR; TCRdb lists only in-frame clones, some missing. The sample lists approximately 2,500 clones; approximately 82% were seen once. What was sequenced was primary lung tumor tissue. The receptors derive from a donor at least 40 years old with non-small cell lung cancer.

This chain links TRBV29-1 with TRBJ2-1, with 11 bases identical to TRBD2. The germline V gene has CDR1 SQVTM and CDR2 ANQGSEA. The CDR3 covers 14 residues. V gave up 6 bases and J gave up 9 bases; unmatched junction bases: 10. The CDR3 nucleotides are TGCAGCGTCACACTAGCGGGGGCCCTTTCTGAGCAGTTCTTC. Translated: CSVTLAGALSEQFF.

The genes are TRBV3-1 (or the pseudogene TRBV3-2) and TRBJ2-2; D is uncertain. Per the germline V gene, CDR1 is LGHDT and CDR2 is YNNKEL (reference sequence). Trimming left V 3 bases short and J 6 bases short, with 5 bases between. CDR3 length equals 12 residues. The CDR3 nucleotides read TGTGCCAGCAGCCAGCTACCCGGGGAGCTGTTTTTT. Translation: CASSQLPGELFF.

The CDR3 reads CASSRTSGRTEQFF. In nucleotides, the CDR3 is TGTGCCAGCAGCAGGACTAGCGGGAGGACTGAGCAGTTCTTC. The chain carries TRBV5-4 and TRBJ2-1, with 14 bases identical to TRBD2. Looked up from germline, CDR1 is SGHNT and CDR2 is YYREEE (reference sequence). Germline trimming cut 4 bases from V and 9 bases from J; bases unmatched to any gene: 3. This CDR3 region has 14 residues.

The rearrangement uses TRBV5-5 and TRBJ2-7; D gene uncertain. Trimming shortened V by 2 bases and J by 5 bases, and 11 bases separated the two germline ends. This CDR3 has 13 residues. Germline assignment: CDR1 SGHKS and CDR2 YYEKEE (reference sequence). As DNA, the CDR3 is TGTGCCAGCAGCTTTCTAGGCCAAGACGAGCAGTACTTC. Its translation: CASSFLGQDEQYF.

This clone was recorded once. V and J are TRBV13 and TRBJ2-1; 13 positions match TRBD2. V lost 5 bases, J lost 5 bases, and 12 bases stayed unmatched. Germline CDR1 PRHDT, CDR2 FYEKMQ (reference sequence). This CDR3 is 18 amino acids long. In DNA form, the CDR3 reads TGTGCCAGCAGCGCCGGGACTAGCGGGGTCCCCTTTGACAATGAGCAGTTCTTC. Translating gives CASSAGTSGVPFDNEQFF.

The rearrangement joins TRBV19 to TRBJ2-7; TRBD1 is a possible D gene (6 bases). This CDR3 region has 13 residues. V was cut by 9 bases and J by 4 bases, with 16 bases left in between. In germline, CDR1 is LNHDA, CDR2 SQIVND (reference sequence). The CDR3 bases are TGTGCCAGCCTGACAGGCCCTGGATACGAGCAGTACTTC. Residues: CASLTGPGYEQYF.

V usage is TRBV24-1 and J usage is TRBJ1-2, with 7 bases fitting TRBD1. The CDR3 is 14 residues long. Trimming removed 2 bases from V and 4 bases from J; junction bases left unmatched: 3. Per germline, CDR1 KGHDR and CDR2 SFDVKD. The CDR3 sequence is CATSDSRGAYGYTF. Written as DNA, the CDR3 is TGTGCCACCAGTGATTCCAGGGGGGCCTATGGCTACACCTTC.

The V and J genes are TRBV19 and TRBJ2-2; no clear D. CDR3 length: 15 amino acids. Germline assignment: CDR1 LNHDA and CDR2 SQIVND (reference sequence). Trimming took off 4 bases at V and 4 bases at J, with 13 bases between the two ends. The CDR3: CASSTGEFSTGELFF. The CDR3, as DNA: TGTGCCAGTAGTACTGGAGAATTCAGCACCGGGGAGCTGTTTTTT. Full variable domain (remainder filled in from reference TRBV19 and TRBJ2-2): DGGITQSPKYLFRKEGQNVTLSCEQNLNHDAMYWYRQDPGQGLRLIYYSQIVNDFQKGDIAEGYSVSREKKESFPLTVTSAQKNPTAFYLCASSTGEFSTGELFFGEGSRLTVL.

This rearrangement joins TRBV5-7 to TRBJ2-1; D ambiguous. TRBV5-7 is placed among ORFs of uncertain function. The CDR3 totals 15 residues. Trimming removed 0 bases at V and 4 bases at J, with 11 bases between. CDR3 nucleotide sequence: TGTGCCAGCAGCTTGGTGAAAGACGGATACAATGAGCAGTTCTTC. Its translation: CASSLVKDGYNEQFF.

The rearrangement links TRBV28 to TRBJ2-1; the D is unclear. The CDR3 contains 14 residues. Germline CDR1 MDHEN, CDR2 SYDVKM. V was pared by 2 bases and J by 9 bases, with 14 bases between. CDR3 bases: TGTGCCAGCAGTTTAATGATTTCGGGCGGTGAGCAGTTCTTC. This encodes CASSLMISGGEQFF.

The chain carries TRBV7-2 and TRBJ1-5; possible D gene TRBD1, 5 bases. The CDR3 length is 16 residues. V was cut by 2 bases and J by 0 bases, with 11 bases left in between. CDR1 and CDR2 from the germline V gene are SGHTA and FQGNSA. The CDR3 DNA is TGTGCCAGCAGCTTACAGGGACTCTATAGCAATCAGCCCCAGCATTTT. Its translation is CASSLQGLYSNQPQHF.

Remarks on this clone: One end of the junction varies from germline; a read error may be responsible. CDR3 nucleotides: TGTGCTAGCAGGGTAAGACAGGGGAAGAAGGGCTACGAGCAGTACTTC. This translates into CASRVRQGKKGYEQYF. V gene TRBV9 combines with J gene TRBJ2-7, with 8 bases identical to TRBD1. CDR1 and CDR2 from the germline V gene are SGDLS and YYNGEE. There are 16 residues in the CDR3.

The chain joins TRBV28 to TRBJ2-2; 10 positions match TRBD1. The V gene end was trimmed by 5 bases and the J gene end by 1 base; junction bases not matched to a gene: 10. Germline loops: CDR1 MDHEN, CDR2 SYDVKM. CDR3 length: 18 amino acids. CDR3 protein: CASSKTGGLLWNTGELFF. The CDR3, as DNA: TGTGCCAGCAGTAAGACAGGGGGCCTCCTTTGGAACACCGGGGAGCTGTTTTTT. Combining the CDR3 with reference TRBV28 and TRBJ2-2 gives the whole variable domain DVKVTQSSRYLVKRTGEKVFLECVQDMDHENMFWYRQDPGLGLRLIYFSYDVKMKEKGDIPEGYSVSREKKERFSLILESASTNQTSMYLCASSKTGGLLWNTGELFFGEGSRLTVL.

The chain carries TRBV4-1 and TRBJ2-3, with D perhaps being TRBD1 or TRBD2 (5 bases each). Germline loops: CDR1 MGHRA, CDR2 YSYEKL. V was shortened by 0 bases and J by 3 bases, with 10 bases between the two germline ends. This CDR3 is built from 15 residues. CDR3 nucleotides: TGCGCCAGCAGCCAAGATAAAGAGGGGACAGATACGCAGTATTTT. Translating it yields CASSQDKEGTDTQYF.

The rearrangement joins TRBV6-5 to TRBJ1-1, with D unclear. V was pared by 5 bases and J by 1 base, with 8 bases between. CDR1 MNHEY and CDR2 SVGAGI come from the germline V gene. The CDR3 is 13 residues long. The CDR3 is CASSIQENTEAFF. CDR3 DNA: TGTGCCAGCAGTATCCAGGAGAACACTGAAGCTTTCTTT.

This clone has just one count. Being one base from a much bigger clone, this may be a read error. Other DNA variants within this sample encode the same CDR3. This chain links TRBV5-6 with TRBJ1-6; D is unresolved. The germline V gene has CDR1 SGHDT and CDR2 YYEEEE. The CDR3 contains 14 residues. In DNA form, the CDR3 reads TGTGCCAGCAGCTTGGGGCCTGCGAATTCACCCCTCCATTTT. Its protein product is CASSLGPANSPLHF.